This T cell receptor (beta chain) was observed in a study of OX40 agonist ivuxolimab in advanced cancers. Study-wide results and limits: The study found that CD8+ T cells averaged more expanded clones than CD4+.

Notes on this clone: Its cognate antigen is unknown.

Assay used: immunoSEQ multiplex PCR; TCRdb lists only in-frame clones, some missing. The sample lists about 94,000 clones, less than 95% seen once, with around 0.17% in the top ten. Losses at the gene ends were 7 bases for V and 5 bases for J; bases not matched to a gene: 11. Germline V lookup: CDR1 SGHRS, CDR2 YFSETQ. This CDR3 spans 15 amino acids. The chain links TRBV5-1 to TRBJ1-5; TRBD1 aligns across 8 bases. The sequenced sample was CD4+ or CD8+ T cells sorted from blood, obtained in a trial of the OX40 agonist ivuxolimab. The origin of this receptor is an adult with an advanced solid tumor such as melanoma, head and neck, liver or kidney cancer. The CDR3 loop reads CASRKTGDSYQPQHF. CDR3 nucleotide sequence: TGCGCCAGCCGCAAGACAGGGGATAGTTATCAGCCCCAGCATTTT.